One and the same sample provided the 18 T cell receptor beta chains below, sequenced in a study of cytomegalovirus exposure and HLA in healthy donors. In the PCR, 60 Vbeta and 13 Jbeta primers were used. Clones were sequenced by immunoSEQ multiplex PCR, and TCRdb holds only the in-frame ones, with some missing. The sample includes 150,000 to 200,000 clones, 79% of them seen just once. The source material was PBMCs. The origin of the receptors is a girl aged 5 to 17 in good health and CMV-seropositive.

This sequence joins TRBV19 and TRBJ2-7; 7 bases align to TRBD1. V lost 9 bases and J lost 2; bases outside the gene matches: 7. CDR1 and CDR2 from the germline V gene are LNHDA and SQIVND (reference sequence). CDR3 length: 13 amino acids. Here the CDR3 reads CARARQGPYEQYF. In nucleotides, the CDR3 is TGTGCCAGGGCACGACAGGGTCCCTACGAGCAGTACTTC. The full variable domain, in which reference TRBV19 and TRBJ2-7 provide the parts outside the CDR3, is DGGITQSPKYLFRKEGQNVTLSCEQNLNHDAMYWYRQDPGQGLRLIYYSQIVNDFQKGDIAEGYSVSREKKESFPLTVTSAQKNPTAFYLCARARQGPYEQYFGPGTRLTVT.

This clone has a single count. This sequence joins TRBV18 and TRBJ1-6; 8 bases line up with TRBD1. The V gene end was trimmed by 5 bases and the J gene end by 9 bases; junction bases not matched to a gene: 9. Germline CDR1 reads KGHSH; CDR2 reads LQKENI. The CDR3 covers 15 residues. CDR3 residues: CASSLGTGIFSPLHF. Here the CDR3 DNA reads TGTGCCAGCTCATTAGGGACAGGAATCTTTTCACCCCTCCACTTT.

Remarks on this clone: One end of the junction is discordant with germline, which a read error may explain. The V call is TRBV27, the J call TRBJ2-7; D gene uncertain. CDR1 and CDR2 from the germline V gene are MNHEY and SMNVEV (reference sequence). The CDR3 runs 13 residues. DNA of the CDR3: TGTGCCAGCAGTCCCCGGCCTACAGATAGGTGGTGCTTC. It specifies CASSPRPTDRWCF.

V is TRBV4-3 and J is TRBJ2-4; D is possibly TRBD1 (5 bases). The CDR3 loop spans 17 amino acids. CDR1 and CDR2 from the germline V gene are LGHNA and YSLEER. The ends were cut back, 0 bases at V and 0 bases at J, with 12 bases in the middle. The CDR3 reads CASSQDSTGLAKNIQYF. DNA of the CDR3: TGCGCCAGCAGCCAAGATTCCACAGGCCTAGCCAAAAACATTCAGTACTTC.

The rearrangement links TRBV7-2 to TRBJ2-5, with a tentative D call TRBD1 (6 bases). Germline V gene lookup returns CDR1 SGHTA and CDR2 FQGNSA. The CDR3 contains 14 residues. V dropped 5 bases and J dropped 4 bases, with 14 bases sitting between them. The CDR3 DNA reads TGTGCCAGCAGCCGGACAGTTTTTGGAGAGACCCAGTACTTC. This sequence encodes CASSRTVFGETQYF. Full variable domain (missing parts from reference TRBV7-2 and TRBJ2-5): GAGVSQSPSNKVTEKGKDVELRCDPISGHTALYWYRQSLGQGLEFLIYFQGNSAPDKSGLPSDRFSAERTGGSVSTLTIQRTQQEDSAVYLCASSRTVFGETQYFGPGTRLLVL.

In its sample, this clone was seen once. J is TRBJ2-1 and V is TRBV6-5; TRBD1 might be the D (6 bases). Trimming left V 9 bases short and J 5 bases short, with 17 bases between. Per the germline V gene, CDR1 is MNHEY and CDR2 is SVGAGI. This CDR3 spans 14 amino acids. The CDR3 spells CASKGGTLDNEQFF. The CDR3 nucleotides are TGTGCCAGTAAAGGGGGTACCTTGGACAATGAGCAGTTCTTC.

The chain's CDR3 is CASSLSGDSYNEQFF. CDR3 DNA sequence: TGTGCCAGCAGCTTATCTGGCGACAGTTACAATGAGCAGTTCTTC. This rearrangement joins TRBV7-2 to TRBJ2-1; weak D call: TRBD1 (5 bases). CDR3 length: 15 amino acids. The V end was cut by 2 bases, the J end by 4 bases, with 12 bases between. The germline V gene has CDR1 SGHTA and CDR2 FQGNSA. The full variable domain, rest sourced from reference TRBV7-2 and TRBJ2-1, is GAGVSQSPSNKVTEKGKDVELRCDPISGHTALYWYRQSLGQGLEFLIYFQGNSAPDKSGLPSDRFSAERTGGSVSTLTIQRTQQEDSAVYLCASSLSGDSYNEQFFGPGTRLTVL.

By share of the sample, this clone is medium-sized (0.01 to 0.1%). Additional DNA sequences in this sample encode the identical CDR3. The genes are TRBV5-1 and TRBJ1-1; a possible D gene is TRBD1 (5 bases). The V gene lost 4 bases and the J gene lost 3 bases, with 13 bases spanning the gap. The germline V gene has CDR1 SGHRS and CDR2 YFSETQ. The CDR3 totals 14 residues. In nucleotides, the CDR3 is TGCGCCAGCAGCCCGGCTGGGGGGTACACTGAAGCTTTCTTT. Residues: CASSPAGGYTEAFF.

CDR3 nucleotides: TGTGCCTGGATCCCCCTGAGGCAGCTAGAGAACACTGAAGCTTTCTTT. Residues: CAWIPLRQLENTEAFF. V and J are TRBV30 and TRBJ1-1; D gene unclear. Per the germline V gene, CDR1 is GTSNPN and CDR2 is SVGIG (reference sequence). V lost 4 bases to trimming and J lost 1 base, with 19 bases between them. The CDR3 consists of 16 residues.

This chain uses TRBV10-3 with TRBJ1-3, with D perhaps matching TRBD1 (5 bases). The V end was cut by 3 bases, the J end by 2 bases, with 11 bases between. Germline values: CDR1 ENHRY, CDR2 SYGVKD. The CDR3 sequence is 15 residues long. For the CDR3, the DNA is TGTGCCATCAGTGAACCGGGACTCCCTGGAAACACCATATATTTT. It yields the protein CAISEPGLPGNTIYF.

This clone has a single count. The genes are TRBV9 and TRBJ2-4; 9 bases are a match to TRBD1. Trimming cost V 4 bases and J 6 bases; bases outside gene matches: 11. Germline CDR1 SGDLS, CDR2 YYNGEE. The CDR3 runs 16 residues. The CDR3 bases are TGTGCCAGCAGCTCACGGACAGGGGACGCACTAAACATTCAGTACTTC. Protein product: CASSSRTGDALNIQYF.

The chain carries TRBV7-9 and TRBJ1-1; no clear D. V lost 5 bases to trimming and J lost 3 bases, with 16 bases between them. CDR3 length: 15 amino acids. The V gene's germline CDR1 is SEHNR and CDR2 FQNEAQ (reference sequence). CDR3 sequence reads: CASSEGQAQHTEAFF. In DNA, the CDR3 is TGTGCCAGCAGCGAAGGCCAGGCTCAACACACTGAAGCTTTCTTT.

The V call is TRBV7-2, the J call TRBJ1-3; TRBD1 aligns across 10 bases. This CDR3 has 16 amino acids. With 5 bases clipped from V and 3 bases from J, the junction kept 7 bases outside the gene matches. In germline, CDR1 is SGHTA, CDR2 FQGNSA. This CDR3 reads CASSQTGGVSGNTIYF. DNA of the CDR3: TGTGCCAGCAGCCAGACAGGGGGCGTAAGTGGAAACACCATATATTTT.

The chain has TRBV21-1 and TRBJ2-4; the tabulated D call, TRBD2, remains unverified against the DNA. TRBV21-1 is classified as a pseudogene. The CDR3 covers 19 residues. The CDR3 coding sequence is TGTGCCAGCAGCAAAGGTCGACTAGCGGGGGGTCTAGCCAAAAACATTCAGTACTTC. It is translated as CASSKGRLAGGLAKNIQYF.

The rearrangement links TRBV5-6 to TRBJ1-6; D may be TRBD1 (6 bases). Germline CDR1 reads SGHDT; CDR2 reads YYEEEE. V shed 3 bases and J shed 10 bases, with 14 bases lying between them. The CDR3 consists of 14 residues. CDR3 in DNA: TGTGCCAGCAGCTCGACGGGGGGCGAGTCACCCCTCCACTTT. Residues: CASSSTGGESPLHF.

This clone was picked up one time. The chain couples TRBV18 to TRBJ2-7; D is possibly TRBD2 (6 bases). The CDR3 is 12 amino acids. V lost 3 bases and J 7 bases, leaving 10 bases between the germline ends. CDR1 and CDR2 (germline): KGHSH, LQKENI. The CDR3 sequence is CASSPRGREQYF. CDR3 coding DNA: TGTGCCAGCTCACCCCGGGGGAGGGAGCAGTACTTC.

The genes are TRBV7-9 and TRBJ1-2; D possibly corresponds to TRBD1 (6 bases). The CDR3 runs 13 residues. The V end lost 2 bases, the J end lost 10 bases, and 14 bases lay between the germline ends. CDR1 SEHNR and CDR2 FQNEAQ come from the germline V gene (reference sequence). The CDR3 is CASSLRGNFDYTF. The CDR3 nucleotides are TGTGCCAGCAGCTTAAGGGGGAACTTTGACTACACCTTC.

The V gene is TRBV9, the J gene TRBJ2-7; D perhaps matches TRBD2 (6 bases). This CDR3 has 15 amino acids. V dropped 4 bases and J dropped 0 bases, with 14 bases sitting between them. The germline gives CDR1 SGDLS, CDR2 YYNGEE. The CDR3 bases are TGTGCCAGCAGCAGGACGGGGGTAAGCTCCTACGAGCAGTACTTC. Translating it yields CASSRTGVSSYEQYF.